Listed here are 8 T cell receptor beta chains from one sample, sequenced in a study of regulatory T cells in long-lasting Graves disease (dated by TCRdb to about 2021). The intended sense of this specimen's time point label: newly diagnosed GD, antithyroid drugs for less than 3 months. RNA was extracted from PBMCs in TRIzol for both TCR sequencing and RNA sequencing. The library was obtained by multiplex PCR. TCRdb lists the instrument as Illumina HiSeq 4000. CDR3 regions were amplified by Arm-PCR with iRepertoire HTBI primers to construct TCR beta libraries. Clones were called with MiXCR by TCRdb after fastp trimmed the public reads at Q25, and only in-frame beta chains were retained. Every distinct CDR3 protein forms one entry, paired with its most common genes and DNA. The sample data list a few hundred thousand distinct CDR3 sequences, and 12% to 15% of these were observed just once. Of the sample, roughly a sixth falls within the top ten clones.

These data also formed part of another study, on T cells in Graves' hyperthyroidism and ophthalmopathy.

Material: peripheral blood mononuclear cells (PBMCs), obtained at new diagnosis, from a patient treated with antithyroid drugs. Receptors were obtained from a woman aged 45 to 65 with Graves disease. Donor details come from another sample of the same person, matched by shared clones.

A few counts support this clonotype. This chain connects TRBV20-1 to TRBJ2-7; D unclear. There are 13 residues in the CDR3. Germline V CDR1 and CDR2: DFQATT, SNEGSKA (reference sequence). The V end lost 6 bases, the J end lost 3 bases, and 15 bases lay between the germline ends. The CDR3 coding sequence is TGCAGTGCCAGGAAAAACAGCATCTACGAGCAGTACTTC. Protein product: CSARKNSIYEQYF.

This clonotype has ten or more counts. The chain recombines TRBV7-9 with TRBJ2-1, with unresolved D. CDR3 length: 10 amino acids. Germline V CDR1 and CDR2: SEHNR, FQNEAQ (reference sequence). V was cut by 5 bases and J by 15 bases, with 11 bases left in between. DNA for the CDR3: TGTGCCAGCAGCCCCGTTGCGTGGTTCTTC. It translates to CASSPVAWFF.

The chain links TRBV18 to TRBJ1-1, with 7 bases matching TRBD1. The CDR3 totals 17 residues. J was trimmed by 1 base and V by 0 bases; bases with no gene match: 8. Germline V gene lookup returns CDR1 KGHSH and CDR2 LQKENI. The CDR3 DNA is TGTGCCAGCTCACCACCGGCCCGGACAGGCAGGAACACTGAAGCTTTCTTT. Its protein is CASSPPARTGRNTEAFF.

This clonotype occurred many times. The gene calls are TRBV7-9 and TRBJ2-1; the match to TRBD2 covers 7 bases. Germline V CDR1 and CDR2: SEHNR, FQNEAQ (reference sequence). J lost 5 bases, V lost 2 bases, and 3 bases had no gene match. CDR3 size: 14 residues. The CDR3 nucleotides are TGTGCCAGCAGCTTATCGACTAGCCACAATGAGCAGTTCTTC. This sequence encodes CASSLSTSHNEQFF. The complete variable domain, with remaining parts taken from reference TRBV7-9 and TRBJ2-1, reads DTGVSQNPRHKITKRGQNVTFRCDPISEHNRLYWYRQTLGQGPEFLTYFQNEAQLEKSRLLSDRFSAERPKGSFSTLEIQRTEQGDSAMYLCASSLSTSHNEQFFGPGTRLTVL.

The genes are TRBV3-1 and TRBJ2-2; a weak D match, TRBD1 (6 bases). CDR3 length: 18 amino acids. Germline values: CDR1 LGHDT, CDR2 YNNKEL (reference sequence). Trimming stripped 4 bases from V and 0 bases from J, with 18 bases between. This CDR3 is CASSPRSLTGSNTGELFF. Written as DNA, the CDR3 is TGTGCCAGCAGCCCAAGATCCCTTACAGGGTCGAACACCGGGGAGCTGTTTTTT.

This clonotype has a count of ten or more. The chain has TRBV27 and TRBJ2-3; 8 nucleotides agree with TRBD2. J gave up 0 bases and V 6 bases, and 5 bases lay outside the gene matches. This CDR3 contains 15 residues. Germline V lookup: CDR1 MNHEY, CDR2 SMNVEV (reference sequence). CDR3 in DNA: TGTGCCAGCAGGCGAGCGGGAGCCAGCACAGATACGCAGTATTTT. Amino acids: CASRRAGASTDTQYF.

This clonotype showed up many times. The V and J genes are TRBV12-3 or TRBV12-4 and TRBJ2-1; TRBD1 might be the D (6 bases). Between the trimmed V and J ends, which lost 3 bases and 4 bases, there was a span of 10 bases. This CDR3 is 14 amino acids long. The CDR3 sequence is CASSFQGQYNEQFF. CDR3 nucleotides: TGTGCCAGCAGTTTTCAGGGACAATACAATGAGCAGTTCTTC.

This clonotype was counted between two and nine times. The chain couples TRBV9 to TRBJ2-1; 11 nucleotides match TRBD2. The germline CDR1 and CDR2 sequences are SGDLS and YYNGEE. CDR3 size: 14 residues. With 6 bases clipped from V and 5 bases from J, the junction kept 4 bases outside the gene matches. CDR3 sequence (DNA): TGTGCCAGCAACCCGACTAGCGGGAACAATGAGCAGTTCTTC. Amino acids: CASNPTSGNNEQFF. Full variable domain (rest looked up from reference TRBV9 and TRBJ2-1): DSGVTQTPKHLITATGQRVTLRCSPRSGDLSVYWYQQSLDQGLQFLIQYYNGEERAKGNILERFSAQQFPDLHSELNLSSLELGDSALYFCASNPTSGNNEQFFGPGTRLTVL.